Below, 28 T cell receptor beta chains from the same sample are listed, as sequenced in a study listed by TCRdb under 2016. The library was obtained by RT-PCR. Sequencer: Illumina MiSeq. TCRdb took the public reads, trimmed them with fastp at Q25, ran MiXCR for clone calling and kept in-frame beta chains. Rows are combined by CDR3 protein, so each entry shows the most common genes and DNA. This sample has hundreds of thousands of distinct CDR3 sequences in its table, and 12% to 15% of those were observed once. 3% to 4.5% of the sample is in the top ten clones. Sequencing was performed on memory CD4+ T cells from blood. The receptors here all came from a female donor in good health, serving as a healthy control.

In its sample, this clonotype was seen many times. The chain carries TRBV12-3 or TRBV12-4 and TRBJ1-1; 7 bases are shared with TRBD1. Germline trimming cut 7 bases from V and 1 base from J; bases unmatched to any gene: 3. CDR3 length equals 13 residues. The CDR3 DNA reads TGTGCCAGCACCGACAGGGAGAACACTGAAGCTTTCTTT. It translates to CASTDRENTEAFF.

This clonotype showed up many times. The rearrangement joins TRBV20-1 to TRBJ1-6; TRBD1 matches 8 bases. Germline CDR1 DFQATT, CDR2 SNEGSKA (reference sequence). This CDR3 has 15 amino acids. V lost 5 bases, J lost 7 bases, and 10 bases stayed unmatched. This CDR3 reads CSAPGQGGGNSPLHF. The CDR3 nucleotides read TGCAGTGCTCCCGGACAGGGAGGAGGGAATTCACCCCTCCACTTT.

This clonotype has ten or more counts. The chain employs TRBV4-2 and TRBJ2-1; TRBD2 is a possible D gene (6 bases). The ends were cut back, 3 bases at V and 8 bases at J, with 11 bases in the middle. The CDR3 is 13 amino acids. Per germline, CDR1 LGHNA and CDR2 YNFKEQ. CDR3 sequence reads: CASSQGRTDEQFF. In nucleotides, the CDR3 is TGTGCCAGCAGCCAGGGGAGGACGGATGAGCAGTTCTTC.

J is TRBJ2-1 and V is TRBV7-2; D possibly corresponds to TRBD2 (6 bases). Germline V gene data show CDR1 as SGHTA and CDR2 as FQGNSA. The germline V and J ends were trimmed by 5 bases and 7 bases, with 15 bases remaining between them. The CDR3 spans 14 residues. The CDR3 sequence is CASSRRGGINEQFF. The CDR3 coding sequence is TGTGCCAGCAGCCGGCGGGGCGGGATAAATGAGCAGTTCTTC.

The rearrangement uses TRBV18 and TRBJ2-7, with 10 bases matching TRBD2. Germline V lookup: CDR1 KGHSH, CDR2 LQKENI. This CDR3 has 15 residues. V lost 4 bases, J lost 6 bases, and 9 bases stayed unmatched. The CDR3 here is CASSLASGSGGEQYF. DNA of the CDR3: TGTGCCAGCTCACTGGCTAGCGGGAGTGGTGGCGAGCAGTACTTC.

This clonotype was counted ten times or more. The chain is built from TRBV10-3 and TRBJ2-5, with no clear D. The V gene's germline CDR1 is ENHRY and CDR2 SYGVKD. This CDR3 region has 15 residues. Trimming took off 0 bases at V and 5 bases at J, with 13 bases between the two ends. CDR3 sequence reads: CAISESSQPRETQYF. CDR3 nucleotide sequence: TGTGCCATCAGTGAGTCGAGTCAGCCGCGTGAGACCCAGTACTTC.

In this sample, this clonotype turned up many times. V is TRBV4-2 and J is TRBJ2-3; 7 bases agree with TRBD2. The V gene's germline CDR1 is LGHNA and CDR2 YNFKEQ. Losses at the gene ends were 4 bases for V and 5 bases for J; bases not matched to a gene: 15. This CDR3 is 17 amino acids long. CDR3 sequence: CASSRIRTGEGEDTQYF. In nucleotides, the CDR3 is TGTGCCAGCAGCCGCATCCGGACGGGGGAGGGCGAAGATACGCAGTATTTT.

This clonotype was counted a few times. The CDR3 sequence: CSASGRAIGEAKNIQYF. The CDR3 coding sequence is TGCAGTGCTAGCGGGAGGGCCATAGGAGAGGCCAAAAACATTCAGTACTTC. The V gene is TRBV20-1, the J gene TRBJ2-4, with 8 positions matching TRBD2. V lost 3 bases to trimming and J lost 1 base; unmatched junction nucleotides: 11. The CDR3 covers 17 residues. Looked up from germline, CDR1 is DFQATT and CDR2 is SNEGSKA (reference sequence).

This clonotype was seen at least ten times. V gene TRBV28 combines with J gene TRBJ1-1; 7 nucleotides match TRBD1. Germline values: CDR1 MDHEN, CDR2 SYDVKM. Trimming at V came to 5 bases and at J to 0 bases, leaving 6 bases not matched to a gene. The CDR3 is 15 amino acids. DNA for the CDR3: TGTGCCAGCAGTCCATCCGGGACAGTGAACACTGAAGCTTTCTTT. Translated, it gives CASSPSGTVNTEAFF.

Many counts were recorded for this clonotype. The chain links TRBV20-1 to TRBJ1-2; D not resolved. Germline lookup yields CDR1 DFQATT and CDR2 SNEGSKA (reference sequence). CDR3 length: 11 amino acids. CDR3 nucleotide sequence: TGCGGAGGCCTACATTCAAGGGGCTACACCTTC. Its translation: CGGLHSRGYTF.

This clonotype was detected a few times. The chain couples TRBV20-1 to TRBJ2-1, with TRBD2 identical over 7 bases. The CDR3 runs to 13 residues. Unmatched junction bases numbered 7, after V lost 4 bases and J lost 7 bases. Germline V gene sequence: CDR1 DFQATT, CDR2 SNEGSKA (reference sequence). The CDR3 loop is CSATHTSANEQFF. CDR3 nucleotides: TGCAGTGCTACCCATACTAGCGCGAATGAGCAGTTCTTC.

This clonotype was seen many times. V gene TRBV20-1 combines with J gene TRBJ2-3; D gene unclear. V was trimmed by 6 bases and J by 9 bases, leaving 13 bases between them. This CDR3 has 11 amino acids. Germline CDR1 and CDR2: DFQATT and SNEGSKA (reference sequence). In nucleotides, the CDR3 is TGCAGTGCCGAGCTTCGAGGAACGCAGTATTTT. Translated: CSAELRGTQYF.

This clonotype appeared a few times. The chain uses TRBV6-1 and TRBJ1-3; 8 positions match TRBD1. V lost 2 bases to trimming and J lost 5 bases; unmatched junction nucleotides: 8. The CDR3 consists of 16 residues. CDR1 is MNHNS and CDR2 is SASEGT in the germline V gene. CDR3 in amino acids: CASSETTRGLRNTIYF. CDR3 DNA: TGTGCCAGCAGTGAAACAACCAGGGGGCTGCGAAACACCATATATTTT.

This clonotype was detected many times. This sequence joins TRBV12-3 or TRBV12-4 and TRBJ2-6; D is uncertain. Trimming removed 6 bases from V and 0 bases from J, with 6 bases in between. The CDR3 totals 14 residues. Written as DNA, the CDR3 is TGTGCCAGCAGCGAGAGCTCTGGGGCCAACGTCCTGACTTTC. It translates to CASSESSGANVLTF.

The chain links TRBV5-4 to TRBJ1-2; D remains unclear. The V end was cut by 6 bases, the J end by 8 bases, with 17 bases between. This CDR3 has 13 amino acids. The V gene's germline CDR1 is SGHNT and CDR2 YYREEE (reference sequence). CDR3 residues: CASTIDGTYGYTF. The CDR3 nucleotides are TGTGCCAGCACTATAGACGGCACGTACGGCTACACCTTC.

This clonotype was observed a handful of times. This chain uses TRBV20-1 with TRBJ1-2; D gene uncertain. Germline values: CDR1 DFQATT, CDR2 SNEGSKA (reference sequence). The CDR3 sequence is 13 residues long. V lost 0 bases to trimming and J lost 6 bases, with 11 bases between them. CDR3 loop: CSARELSSDGYTF. The CDR3 DNA follows: TGCAGTGCTAGAGAACTATCTAGTGATGGCTACACCTTC.

This clonotype appeared many times. This rearrangement joins TRBV10-3 to TRBJ2-5; 7 nucleotides agree with TRBD1. CDR3 length equals 15 residues. V was pared by 6 bases and J by 1 base, with 8 bases of the junction left unmatched. The V gene's germline CDR1 is ENHRY and CDR2 SYGVKD. The CDR3 nucleotides read TGTGCCATCAGACGGGACAGCTATAGCCAAGAGACCCAGTACTTC. Translating it yields CAIRRDSYSQETQYF.

This clonotype was observed a few times. The chain combines TRBV6-6 with TRBJ2-2, with D tentatively TRBD2 (5 bases). V was cut by 6 bases and J by 6 bases, with 8 bases left in between. The CDR3 is made up of 12 amino acids. Germline lookup yields CDR1 MNHNY and CDR2 SVGAGI (reference sequence). The CDR3 loop reads CASSQRAGELFF. CDR3 DNA sequence: TGTGCCAGCAGCCAGAGGGCCGGGGAGCTGTTTTTT.

In this sample, this clonotype turned up a few times. This sequence joins TRBV20-1 and TRBJ1-5, with 8 bases aligning to TRBD1. This CDR3 has 14 amino acids. With 5 bases clipped from V and 5 bases from J, the junction kept 8 bases outside the gene matches. The germline V gene encodes CDR1 DFQATT and CDR2 SNEGSKA (reference sequence). The CDR3 spells CSAPTGGLYQPQHF. In DNA, the CDR3 is TGCAGTGCTCCCACAGGGGGACTTTATCAGCCCCAGCATTTT.

The chain employs TRBV6-5 and TRBJ2-3; 8 bases are shared with TRBD2. Germline V gives CDR1 MNHEY, CDR2 SVGAGI. Trimming cost V 6 bases and J 2 bases; bases outside gene matches: 7. The CDR3 runs to 15 residues. This chain's CDR3 is CASRNSGASTDTQYF. The DNA of the CDR3 is TGTGCCAGCAGAAATAGCGGGGCATCCACAGATACGCAGTATTTT.

This clonotype has just a few counts. The chain recombines TRBV7-2 with TRBJ1-2; D is undetermined. With 2 bases removed from V and 3 bases from J, the gap between germline ends came to 10 bases. The CDR3 length is 14 residues. Germline V lookup: CDR1 SGHTA, CDR2 FQGNSA. The CDR3 protein is CASSLSGNDYGYTF. In DNA, the CDR3 is TGTGCCAGCAGCTTATCGGGGAACGACTATGGCTACACCTTC.

Turning to this clonotype: Given a much more abundant clone one base away, this may be a read error. The chain is built from TRBV4-2 and TRBJ1-1, with a weak D call TRBD1 (5 bases). Germline V gene data show CDR1 as LGHNA and CDR2 as YNFKEQ. The CDR3 sequence is 15 residues long. In DNA form, the CDR3 reads TGTGCCAGCAACCAAACCGGGGCCCTGAACACTGAAGCTTTCTTT. This sequence encodes CASNQTGALNTEAFF.

This clonotype was observed a handful of times. A much more abundant neighbour one base away suggests this may be a read error. Lacking the conserved final phenylalanine or tryptophan, this CDR3 likely reflects a read error. The genes are TRBV6-2 or TRBV6-3 and TRBJ1-5; 8 bases fit TRBD1. The V gene end was trimmed by 5 bases and the J gene end by 2 bases; junction bases not matched to a gene: 8. Germline lookup yields CDR1 MNHEY and CDR2 SVGEGT. The CDR3 loop spans 16 amino acids. The CDR3 loop is CASSGQGGGGNQPQHI. The DNA of the CDR3 is TGTGCCAGCAGTGGACAGGGAGGGGGCGGCAATCAGCCCCAGCATATT.

This clonotype was picked up many times. V and J are TRBV15 and TRBJ2-3; 7 bases line up with TRBD1. Trimming cost V 7 bases and J 6 bases; bases outside gene matches: 13. The CDR3 loop spans 15 amino acids. CDR1 and CDR2 from the germline V gene are LNHNV and YYDKDF (reference sequence). CDR3 residues: CATTPTGEQLDTQYF. DNA for the CDR3: TGTGCCACCACCCCCACAGGGGAGCAGTTGGATACGCAGTATTTT.

This clonotype appeared many times. V gene TRBV5-6 combines with J gene TRBJ2-3, with D uncertain. CDR1 is SGHDT and CDR2 is YYEEEE in the germline V gene. With 1 base removed from V and 1 base from J, the gap between germline ends came to 10 bases. This CDR3 comprises 15 residues. The CDR3 protein is CASSLIGIRTDTQYF. The CDR3 region has the DNA TGTGCCAGCAGCTTGATCGGTATTCGCACAGATACGCAGTATTTT.

This clonotype was observed many times. V gene TRBV5-1 combines with J gene TRBJ1-1; no definite D call. V dropped 2 bases and J dropped 5 bases, with 13 bases sitting between them. Germline V gives CDR1 SGHRS, CDR2 YFSETQ. The CDR3 is made up of 14 amino acids. CDR3 region: CASSFSEGGTEAFF. The DNA of the CDR3 is TGCGCCAGCAGCTTTTCCGAGGGAGGGACTGAAGCTTTCTTT.

This clonotype occurred a few times. The chain is built from TRBV7-2 and TRBJ2-3; tentatively, D is TRBD1 (5 bases). Trimming stripped 5 bases from V and 2 bases from J, with 20 bases between. The CDR3 covers 17 residues. Germline V CDR1 and CDR2: SGHTA, FQGNSA. DNA of the CDR3: TGTGCCAGCAGCGCCCAACCGCCAGGGCTTTTCACAGATACGCAGTATTTT. It specifies CASSAQPPGLFTDTQYF. Combining the CDR3 with reference TRBV7-2 and TRBJ2-3 gives the whole variable domain GAGVSQSPSNKVTEKGKDVELRCDPISGHTALYWYRQSLGQGLEFLIYFQGNSAPDKSGLPSDRFSAERTGGSVSTLTIQRTQQEDSAVYLCASSAQPPGLFTDTQYFGPGTRLTVL.

This clonotype was seen only a few times. The chain recombines TRBV4-1 with TRBJ1-4, with 8 positions matching TRBD1. Trimming took 1 base from V and 3 from J; bases not matched to a gene: 7. Germline lookup yields CDR1 MGHRA and CDR2 YSYEKL. This CDR3 contains 17 residues. CDR3 coding DNA: TGCGCCAGCAGCCAAGTTGACACAGGGGGATCTAATGAAAAACTGTTTTTT. Translation: CASSQVDTGGSNEKLFF.